This TCR beta chain was sequenced for a study of cytomegalovirus exposure and HLA in healthy donors. Broader study findings: Rarity marked most TCR sequences, yet some public TCRs occurred in many donors. According to the study, 160 or so TCR beta chains were cytomegalovirus-associated.

In the case of this clone: Its antigen is not known.

The protocol was immunoSEQ multiplex PCR, while the TCRdb copy is restricted to in-frame clones and leaves out a portion. The table includes 150,000 to 200,000 clones, approximately 86% detected once. V was clipped by 10 bases and J by 6 bases; unmatched bases: 9. Germline CDR1 and CDR2: KGHSH and LQKENI. The CDR3 sequence is 14 residues long. The J gene is TRBJ2-2, the V gene TRBV18, with 9 nucleotides matching TRBD1. What was sequenced was PBMCs. The TCR sequence derives from a woman aged 18-29 years in good health and CMV-seronegative. CDR3 sequence reads: CATGGQGDAGELFF. In DNA, the CDR3 is TGTGCCACCGGGGGACAGGGTGACGCCGGGGAGCTGTTTTTT.